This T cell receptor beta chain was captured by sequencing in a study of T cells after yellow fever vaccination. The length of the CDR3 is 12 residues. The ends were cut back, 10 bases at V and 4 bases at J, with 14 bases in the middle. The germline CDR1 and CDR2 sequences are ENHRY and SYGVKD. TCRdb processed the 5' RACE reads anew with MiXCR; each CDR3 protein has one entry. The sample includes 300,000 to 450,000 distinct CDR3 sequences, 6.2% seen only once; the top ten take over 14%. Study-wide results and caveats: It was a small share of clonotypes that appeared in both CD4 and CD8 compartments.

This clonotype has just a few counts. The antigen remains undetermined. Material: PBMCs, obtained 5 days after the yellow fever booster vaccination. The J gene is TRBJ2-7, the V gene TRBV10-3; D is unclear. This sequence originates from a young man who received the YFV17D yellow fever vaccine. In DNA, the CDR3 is TGTGCCACCTTAGACGGTTTTTACGAGCAGTACTTC. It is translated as CATLDGFYEQYF.